What follows is one T cell receptor beta chain and its context. The specificity of this receptor is unknown. The germline V gene supplies CDR1 SGHDT and CDR2 YYEEEE. From cysteine to phenylalanine, the CDR3 is 15 amino acids long. No DNA was logged. This specimen comes from a study of T cells expressing NK-cell markers (TCRdb year 2020). Study-level background: About eight donors provided sorted CD3+CD56+NKG2C+, CD3+CD56+NKG2C- and CD3+CD56-NKG2C+ T-cell subsets, whose TCR beta-chain repertoires were profiled. Among the eight sequenced donors, only one was HCMV-seronegative, while the other seven were HCMV-seropositive. Randomly selected healthy volunteers, three men and five women, were used as the eight sequenced donors. The libraries were sequenced on Illumina HiSeq 2000/2500, MiSeq or NextSeq, producing 2 x 150 bp reads. General findings and caveats noted by the study authors: Those dominant clonotypes were again the most abundant among CD3+CD56-NKG2C+ cells in a few donors, at about 25-60.1%. Whether the expanded NKG2C-expressing T cell clones were specific for HCMV antigens remained unclear. In several donors, the dominant CD3+CD56+NKG2C+ clonotypes were among the top 10 CD8+ clonotypes and accounted for about 1.0-7.5% of CD8+ T cells.

HCMV serostatus was determined by detecting HCMV-specific IgG in serum with a commercial ELISA kit. Ficoll density gradient centrifugation was used to isolate peripheral blood mononuclear cells from blood. Sequenced using an Illumina HiSeq 2000. 5'RACE template switching, by which a universal primer site and unique molecular identifiers were added, was used to make TCR beta cDNA libraries. Synthesis of cDNA was primed from the TCR beta constant segment and was followed by two consecutive PCR amplification steps. The original pipeline was this. MIGEC handled demultiplexing of the reads and grouping by UMI, while MiTCR was used to assemble and quantify clonotypes. To remove erroneous sequences, TCR cDNA sequences were retained only when supported by two or more reads. Downstream repertoire analysis used the tcR package, and clonotypes were matched across fractions by CDR3 nucleotide sequence plus V segment. VDJmatch was used to annotate antigen specificity against VDJdb, with one amino acid substitution in CDR3 allowed. After the reads were reprocessed by TCRdb, one entry was made per CDR3 protein sequence, with no DNA. For this entry, the V and J calls and clone size follow TCRdb and not the study's own pipeline. The table for this sample shows 400,000 to 450,000 distinct CDR3 sequences. The ten largest make up about 7.1% of the sample.

Sequenced input: blood T cells: a sorted CD56 or NKG2C T cell subset, CD4+ or CD8+ T cells, or bulk PBMC T cells (not recorded which). The sequence links TRBV5-6 to TRBJ1-4. This TCR came from a woman aged 18 to 75 in good health. The CDR3 region: CASSLGVTTNEKLFF.